This T cell receptor (beta chain) was identified during a study of prognosis after radiotherapy for stage I lung cancer (dated by TCRdb to the early 2020s). In the study overall: Around 19 stage I NSCLC patients were enrolled in Nanjing, China, between 2018 and January 2019. Peripheral blood TCR beta repertoires were profiled in stage I NSCLC patients before and after stereotactic body radiotherapy, and the repertoires were related to distant failure. In every patient, SBRT was given without any concurrent therapy. Ages in the cohort of about a dozen men and more than five women ranged from roughly 50 to 95 years, with a median of 74. Squamous cell carcinoma histology was identified in more than five patients, and adenocarcinoma histology was identified in under 15 patients. After SBRT, distant metastases developed in about 20% of the 19 patients at a median of around 7 months, while the remaining 15 patients had no significant progression. The study sequenced around 40 blood samples from some 19 patients, one before and one after SBRT per patient. Newly diagnosed primary stage I lung tumors were present in 13 to 15 patients, and oligometastatic NSCLC after surgical resection of the primary tumor was present in roughly five patients. SBRT was given in 3 to 5 fractions with a biologically effective dose of at least 100 Gy, using image-guided IMRT or VMAT. Every patient was regarded as medically inoperable, because of comorbidities in 11 to 13 cases and refusal of surgery in more than 5 cases. Paper-wide results and their limitations: After SBRT, the number of unique TCR clones decreased (median approximately 10,000 before versus 6,000 to 7,500 after; Wilcoxon paired P=0.011). No determination of tumor specificity was made for expanded TCR clones. TRBV and TRBJ usage frequencies reportedly varied with metastasis status, involving two V genes at baseline and several V and two J genes after SBRT. All reported P values were unadjusted for multiple comparisons. Post-SBRT Shannon entropy and its change from baseline were lower in patients who developed distant metastases; baseline Shannon entropy was not associated with metastases. Limitations of the study included a small cohort and short follow-up, and the study findings need independent validation.

Two rounds of multiplex PCR were performed to amplify the TCR beta CDR3 region from genomic DNA. The first PCR round used primers specific to each TRBV and TRBJ gene, with sequences filed in Chinese patent CN105087789A. Universal primers were used in the second PCR round. The Roche High Pure PCR Template Preparation Kit was used to extract genomic DNA from frozen PBMCs. An Illumina HiSeq 3000 was used to sequence the libraries paired-end with 151 bp reads. From the authors' description of their analysis: CutAdapt was used to remove raw reads lacking the multiplex PCR primer sequences. Using PEAR, the high-quality paired reads were merged into contigs. By alignment to reference sequences, MiXCR assigned TRB V, D and J gene segments to each contig. To remove sequencing errors, CDR3 sequences were clustered according to base quality and sequence similarity. Diversity was measured as Shannon entropy normalized by the natural log of productive TCR sequence number. One minus Shannon entropy divided by the natural log of the number of unique clonotypes was used as the definition of clonality. Using the Youden index from ROC curves, the researchers picked the repertoire-metric cut-offs for progression-free survival, and all analyses were carried out in R 3.5.3. TCRdb reanalyzed the raw reads on its own, using fastp at Q25 for trimming and MiXCR for clone calling, and kept in-frame beta chains. Entries are consolidated by CDR3 protein sequence, retaining the most common genes and DNA. The V and J calls reflect TCRdb's pipeline rather than the authors' work. Present in this sample are 15,000 to 20,000 distinct CDR3 sequences, about a quarter of which were seen just once. The ten biggest clones cover 20% to 25% of the sample.

This clonotype was seen more than once but under ten times. Its antigen is not yet known. No base-level quality is on record; no much larger clone is a single base apart. No patient had a history of other malignancies or prior chemotherapy or radiotherapy, and all had node-negative disease on CT and PET/CT. At each of two time points, six milliliters of peripheral venous blood were collected into EDTA tubes. Ficoll-Paque Plus density-gradient centrifugation was used to isolate PBMCs. Right after collection, samples were placed at -80 degrees C and kept there until analysis. Sequencing was performed on PBMCs, taken before or after stereotactic body radiation therapy (not recorded which). This TCR came from a donor over 45 with non-small cell lung cancer.

For the CDR3, the sequence is CSVAHPPTASGSGETQYF. The nucleotide sequence is given as TGCAGCGTTGCTCATCCGCCGACTGCTAGCGGGAGCGGGGAGACCCAGTACTTC. This chain joins TRBV29-1 to TRBJ2-5; 10 junctional bases match TRBD2. CDR1 SQVTM and CDR2 ANQGSEA were looked up in the germline V gene. V is trimmed back by 4 bases and J by 5 bases, and the junction contains 19 bases that no gene match accounts for. Taken from cysteine to phenylalanine, the CDR3 has 18 residues. This entry keeps only the CDR3 DNA: 54 bases, framed from base 1. Beyond the CDR3, the reference TRBV29-1 and TRBJ2-5 genes provide the residues; the full variable domain reads: SAVISQKPSRDICQRGTSLTIQCQVDSQVTMMFWYRQQPGQSLTLIATANQGSEATYESGFVIDKFPISRPNLTFSTLTVSNMSPEDSSIYLCSVAHPPTASGSGETQYFGPGTRLLVL.